One T cell receptor beta chain is described in this entry. This sample was taken from a study of control samples from healthy donors and cancer patients. Germline V gives CDR1 KGHSH, CDR2 LQKENI. This CDR3 has 19 amino acids. Trimming left V 1 base short and J 4 bases short, with 23 bases between. TCRdb keeps only in-frame clones here, not all; method: immunoSEQ multiplex PCR. The table has approximately 100,000 clones, around nine tenths seen once. This TCR came from a man in his thirties or forties in good health. The chain uses TRBV18 and TRBJ1-3; a weak D match, TRBD1 (6 bases). Sequencing was done on a sample of blood. Here the CDR3 reads CASSPQPSTGLPPGNTIYF. CDR3 nucleotides: TGTGCCAGCTCACCACAACCCTCGACAGGTCTCCCGCCAGGAAACACCATATATTTT.